These T cell receptor beta chains were read from a single sample in a study of memory CD4+ T cells and cytomegalovirus serostatus. The protocol was immunoSEQ multiplex PCR, while the TCRdb copy is restricted to in-frame clones and leaves out a portion. The sample holds some 49,000 clones; roughly 78% are singletons and the top ten take more than 0.75%. Sequenced material: memory CD4+ T cells from blood. Receptors were obtained from an adult in good health and CMV-seronegative. Each CDR3 is given with its conserved first and last residue. Each record gives: V gene, CDR3 length, CDR3 protein.

V gene: TRBV5-1
CDR3 length: 16
CDR3 protein: CASSPSTAPMDTEAFF

V gene: TRBV2
CDR3 length: 15
CDR3 protein: CASITTGTEKEKLFF

V gene: TRBV30
CDR3 length: 14
CDR3 protein: CAWSWVGYNSPLHF

V gene: TRBV2
CDR3 length: 16
CDR3 protein: CASSELALAVFNEQFF

V gene: TRBV7-9
CDR3 length: 14
CDR3 protein: CASSPPPMNTEAFF

V gene: TRBV29-1
CDR3 length: 15
CDR3 protein: CSVPSTGSSTDTQYF

V gene: TRBV28
CDR3 length: 15
CDR3 protein: CASSSEGTGFYGYTF

V gene: TRBV29-1
CDR3 length: 15
CDR3 protein: CSARERAATNEKLFF

V gene: TRBV11-2
CDR3 length: 15
CDR3 protein: CASSLGGTFNQPQHF

V gene: TRBV7-2
CDR3 length: 16
CDR3 protein: CASSRGSGDDTGELFF

V gene: TRBV6-1
CDR3 length: 14
CDR3 protein: CASSVPDSNYGYTF

V gene: TRBV28
CDR3 length: 15
CDR3 protein: CASSFMLGWNTEAFF

V gene: TRBV2
CDR3 length: 15
CDR3 protein: CASIPSRIAGFGQYF

V gene: TRBV4-1
CDR3 length: 16
CDR3 protein: CASSQAGTGSNYGYTF

V gene: TRBV4-1
CDR3 length: 16
CDR3 protein: CASSQVDMGFTGELFF

V gene: TRBV9
CDR3 length: 14
CDR3 protein: CASSVRPKGHEQYF

V gene: TRBV2
CDR3 length: 12
CDR3 protein: CASRPGQVPSAF

V gene: TRBV7-2
CDR3 length: 13
CDR3 protein: CASSRDVNYGYTF

V gene: TRBV20-1
CDR3 length: 11
CDR3 protein: CSARGQHGYTF

V gene: TRBV4-2
CDR3 length: 14
CDR3 protein: CASSQRDRAYGYTF

V gene: TRBV18
CDR3 length: 13
CDR3 protein: CASHSYSNQPQHF

V gene: TRBV30
CDR3 length: 10
CDR3 protein: CASVRNVYTF

V gene: TRBV27
CDR3 length: 15
CDR3 protein: CASRSRADHSETQYF

V gene: TRBV5-5
CDR3 length: 13
CDR3 protein: CASSPLRNTEAFF

V gene: TRBV28
CDR3 length: 12
CDR3 protein: CASSLNGQLYTF

V gene: TRBV19
CDR3 length: 15
CDR3 protein: CASSIGGAINQPQHF

V gene: TRBV2
CDR3 length: 13
CDR3 protein: CASQKLDTDTQYF

V gene: TRBV2
CDR3 length: 14
CDR3 protein: CASVEGGSKETQYF

V gene: TRBV4-3
CDR3 length: 15
CDR3 protein: CASSQDGALPTKLFF

V gene: TRBV7-2
CDR3 length: 13
CDR3 protein: CASSTGQGYGYTF

V gene: TRBV7-9
CDR3 length: 14
CDR3 protein: CASTLRTPGDEQFF

V gene: TRBV6-5
CDR3 length: 15
CDR3 protein: CASSRQGAPYNEQFF

V gene: TRBV28
CDR3 length: 13
CDR3 protein: CASSRQGTNEQYF

V gene: TRBV6-5
CDR3 length: 15
CDR3 protein: CARNLPGHSSYEQYF

V gene: TRBV7-2
CDR3 length: 16
CDR3 protein: CASSLVGGKSNQPQHF

V gene: TRBV9
CDR3 length: 16
CDR3 protein: CASSAQSDNMNTEAFF

V gene: TRBV7-2
CDR3 length: 21
CDR3 protein: CASSLAGSGTGGGGPQETQYF

V gene: TRBV4-3
CDR3 length: 15
CDR3 protein: CASSLGGVGRDTQYF

V gene: TRBV19
CDR3 length: 14
CDR3 protein: CASTPGWMGTEAFF

V gene: TRBV29-1
CDR3 length: 12
CDR3 protein: CSVAQDKIRAFF